Listed here are 31 T cell receptor beta chains from one sample, sequenced in a study of T-cell memory formation after mild COVID-19. A single record per CDR3 protein comes from TCRdb applying MiXCR to the 5' RACE reads. The table lists 300,000 to 350,000 distinct CDR3 sequences, 15% to 20% of them singletons. The sequenced sample was PBMCs or a T cell subset sorted from them (not recorded which). The receptors were sampled from a man between 18 and 29 years old who had mild COVID-19 (a few samples of this study predate the infection). Cell type and time point are not known.

The chain carries TRBV7-9 and TRBJ2-5; D possibly uses TRBD1 or TRBD2 (6 bases each). The CDR3 is 16 amino acids. Germline V gene lookup returns CDR1 SEHNR and CDR2 FQNEAQ (reference sequence). The V end was cut by 5 bases, the J end by 3 bases, with 19 bases between. The CDR3, as DNA: TGTGCCAGCAGCCCATTTATCGGGGGCGTAAAAGAGACCCAGTACTTC. Protein sequence: CASSPFIGGVKETQYF.

The table lists this clonotype with a few counts. The V call is TRBV5-1, the J call TRBJ2-5; 7 bases agree with TRBD2. Germline V gene lookup returns CDR1 SGHRS and CDR2 YFSETQ. Trimming took 3 bases from V and 5 from J; bases not matched to a gene: 7. CDR3 length: 14 amino acids. In DNA, the CDR3 is TGCGCCAGCAGCTGGACGGGGGGTGAGGAGACCCAGTACTTC. Protein sequence: CASSWTGGEETQYF.

The rearrangement uses TRBV5-1 and TRBJ2-2; the D gene is possibly TRBD2 (5 bases). Germline lookup yields CDR1 SGHRS and CDR2 YFSETQ. The germline V and J ends were trimmed by 6 bases and 3 bases, with 12 bases remaining between them. CDR3 length: 14 amino acids. In DNA form, the CDR3 reads TGCGCCAGCAAGCGGCAGACGGACACCGGGGAGCTGTTTTTT. Protein: CASKRQTDTGELFF.

The chain recombines TRBV7-2 with TRBJ2-7; D call uncertain. Germline V gene sequence: CDR1 SGHTA, CDR2 FQGNSA. Trimming removed 6 bases from V and 6 bases from J, with 15 bases in between. The CDR3 length is 13 residues. CDR3 loop: CASRPLLPLEQYV. DNA of the CDR3: TGTGCCAGCAGACCCCTCCTCCCCCTCGAGCAGTACGTC.

V and J are TRBV12-3 or TRBV12-4 and TRBJ2-3; TRBD2 is a possible D gene (6 bases). This CDR3 is built from 14 residues. Trimming cost V 3 bases and J 5 bases, with 12 bases left between them. The CDR3 bases are TGTGCCAGCAGTTTCGGGGGTGGACAAGATACGCAGTATTTT. Amino acid sequence: CASSFGGGQDTQYF.

The chain combines TRBV29-1 with TRBJ2-5, with a weak D call TRBD2 (5 bases). Germline CDR1 SQVTM, CDR2 ANQGSEA. The CDR3 extends over 13 amino acids. V was pared by 3 bases and J by 1 base, with 9 bases between. As DNA, the CDR3 is TGCAGCGTTGATGGGGAGATCCAAGAGACCCAGTACTTC. Protein sequence: CSVDGEIQETQYF.

There are a few counts of this clonotype. CDR3 in amino acids: CASSTQGADTGELFF. As DNA, the CDR3 is TGCGCCAGCAGCACACAGGGGGCGGACACCGGGGAGCTGTTTTTT. The chain combines TRBV5-1 with TRBJ2-2, with 9 bases aligning to TRBD1. The CDR3 totals 15 residues. Germline V CDR1 and CDR2: SGHRS, YFSETQ. Trimming cost V 4 bases and J 3 bases; bases outside gene matches: 4.

The chain combines TRBV5-4 with TRBJ2-1, with D perhaps matching TRBD1 or TRBD2 (6 bases each). With 4 bases removed from V and 9 bases from J, the gap between germline ends came to 20 bases. Germline V gives CDR1 SGHNT, CDR2 YYREEE (reference sequence). The CDR3 spans 15 residues. DNA for the CDR3: TGTGCCAGCAGCGGGGGGACACCGGGGCTTGGTGAGCAGTTCTTC. Its translation: CASSGGTPGLGEQFF.

The chain couples TRBV6-5 to TRBJ2-2; possibly TRBD1 for D (6 bases). Germline CDR1 is MNHEY and CDR2 is SVGAGI. The CDR3 length is 18 residues. The germline V and J ends were trimmed by 0 bases and 1 base, with 15 bases remaining between them. The CDR3 sequence is CASSYSQKGHLNTGELFF. DNA of the CDR3: TGTGCCAGCAGTTACTCCCAGAAGGGACACCTGAACACCGGGGAGCTGTTTTTT.

This clonotype occurred a few times. The gene calls are TRBV29-1 and TRBJ1-1; 7 bases fit TRBD1. This CDR3 region has 14 residues. After removal of 7 bases from V and 0 bases from J, the junction contained 8 bases not matched to a gene. Germline assignment: CDR1 SQVTM and CDR2 ANQGSEA. The CDR3 bases are TGCAGCGGGGCGACAGGGTGGCTGAACACTGAAGCTTTCTTT. Its protein is CSGATGWLNTEAFF.

This clonotype was detected only a few times. This chain joins TRBV20-1 and TRBJ2-7; D is possibly TRBD2 (5 bases). The CDR3 length is 14 residues. The ends were cut back, 4 bases at V and 3 bases at J, with 16 bases in the middle. CDR1 is DFQATT, CDR2 SNEGSKA, per germline (reference sequence). The CDR3 spells CSAKSGLRLYEQYF. For the CDR3, the DNA is TGCAGTGCTAAGAGTGGACTGCGGCTCTACGAGCAGTACTTC.

The V call is TRBV28, the J call TRBJ2-7; D gene uncertain. The ends were cut back, 5 bases at V and 1 base at J, with 18 bases in the middle. Germline V gives CDR1 MDHEN, CDR2 SYDVKM. CDR3 length: 16 amino acids. The DNA for the CDR3 is TGTGCCAGCAGTCCCCCCGCCAGCTCCCCATCCTACGAGCAGTACTTC. This translates into CASSPPASSPSYEQYF.

The CDR3 coding sequence is TGTGCCAGCGTCTGGGGACAGGGAGGAACTGAAGCTTTCTTT. Protein product: CASVWGQGGTEAFF. The rearrangement links TRBV6-1 to TRBJ1-1; 9 nucleotides align to TRBD1. Germline V CDR1 and CDR2: MNHNS, SASEGT. V gave up 8 bases and J gave up 5 bases; unmatched junction bases: 9. CDR3 length: 14 amino acids.

V usage is TRBV4-3 and J usage is TRBJ1-6; no clear D. Germline lookup yields CDR1 LGHNA and CDR2 YSLEER. This CDR3 is built from 17 residues. V lost 0 bases and J 6 bases, leaving 15 bases between the germline ends. CDR3 region: CASSQDPPRQFNSPLHF. CDR3 coding DNA: TGCGCCAGCAGCCAAGATCCTCCGCGGCAGTTTAATTCACCCCTCCACTTT.

The sample holds a few counts of this clonotype. V gene TRBV20-1 combines with J gene TRBJ2-5; D is possibly TRBD1 (5 bases). With 0 bases removed from V and 7 bases from J, the gap between germline ends came to 15 bases. Looked up from germline, CDR1 is DFQATT and CDR2 is SNEGSKA (reference sequence). There are 14 residues in the CDR3. The CDR3 DNA reads as TGCAGTGCTAGAGATAGGGTAGGGGTAGGGACCCAGTACTTC. This gives the protein CSARDRVGVGTQYF.

V is TRBV5-1 and J is TRBJ2-5; possibly TRBD2 for D (6 bases). CDR1 is SGHRS and CDR2 is YFSETQ in the germline V gene. CDR3 length: 11 amino acids. The germline V and J ends were trimmed by 8 bases and 5 bases, with 10 bases remaining between them. Here the CDR3 DNA reads TGCGCCAGTAGGGAGGAGGAGACCCAGTACTTC. Translating gives CASREEETQYF. Full variable domain (outside the CDR3, taken from reference TRBV5-1 and TRBJ2-5): KAGVTQTPRYLIKTRGQQVTLSCSPISGHRSVSWYQQTPGQGLQFLFEYFSETQRNKGNFPGRFSGRQFSNSRSEMNVSTLELGDSALYLCASREEETQYFGPGTRLLVL.

This clonotype was seen a handful of times. The chain combines TRBV27 with TRBJ1-1; D call uncertain. The germline CDR1 and CDR2 sequences are MNHEY and SMNVEV (reference sequence). Trimming shortened V by 7 bases and J by 2 bases, and 11 bases separated the two germline ends. This CDR3 region has 13 residues. For the CDR3, the DNA is TGTGCCAGCACCGGGCAGAGTAACACTGAAGCTTTCTTT. It encodes CASTGQSNTEAFF.

This clonotype appeared many times. Relative to the germline gene, one junction end is altered; a read error may explain this. Written as DNA, the CDR3 is TGTGCCAGCAGCTTGGGGGGTCAAGAGACCCAGTACTTC. Translating it yields CASSLGGQETQYF. This chain links TRBV5-1 with TRBJ2-5; a weak D match, TRBD2 (6 bases). This CDR3 is built from 13 residues. Germline V lookup: CDR1 SGHRS, CDR2 YFSETQ.

This clonotype occurred a few times. The gene calls are TRBV6-5 and TRBJ1-1; 9 bases line up with TRBD1. This CDR3 region has 14 residues. Germline CDR1 reads MNHEY; CDR2 reads SVGAGI. Trimming took 6 bases from V and 5 from J; bases not matched to a gene: 7. The CDR3 DNA reads as TGTGCCAGCAGGGAGGACAGGGGCAGAACTGAAGCTTTCTTT. Translation gives CASREDRGRTEAFF.

V and J are TRBV5-1 and TRBJ2-6; D is uncertain. Trimming left V 0 bases short and J 0 bases short, with 7 bases between. CDR1 SGHRS and CDR2 YFSETQ come from the germline V gene. The CDR3 is 16 residues long. CDR3 loop: CASSLEPSSGANVLTF. The CDR3 nucleotides are TGCGCCAGCAGCTTGGAACCTAGCTCTGGGGCCAACGTCCTGACTTTC.

This clonotype has only a few counts. V usage is TRBV7-6 and J usage is TRBJ1-4; 7 positions agree with TRBD1. From germline, CDR1 is SGHVS and CDR2 FNYEAQ. The CDR3 runs 15 residues. The V gene end was trimmed by 4 bases and the J gene end by 8 bases; junction bases not matched to a gene: 10. The CDR3 spells CASSSLTGTDEKLFF. In DNA form, the CDR3 reads TGTGCCAGCAGCTCCCTGACAGGGACGGACGAAAAACTGTTTTTT.

The genes are TRBV27 and TRBJ2-6, with D perhaps TRBD2 (6 bases). Trimming pared 3 bases from V and 4 bases from J, leaving 10 bases between. Germline-derived CDR1 and CDR2 are MNHEY and SMNVEV (reference sequence). The CDR3 runs to 15 residues. This CDR3 is CASSFGGNGANVLTF. CDR3 in DNA: TGTGCCAGCAGTTTCGGGGGAAACGGGGCCAACGTCCTGACTTTC.

The chain couples TRBV5-5 to TRBJ1-2, with D unresolved. Trimming took off 0 bases at V and 4 bases at J, with 16 bases between the two ends. The CDR3 is 16 residues long. Germline CDR1 is SGHKS and CDR2 is YYEKEE (reference sequence). Here the CDR3 DNA reads TGTGCCAGCAGCTTGGCAGCCGGTCCGGTAACCTATGGCTACACCTTC. Its translation is CASSLAAGPVTYGYTF. Supplemented by reference TRBV5-5 and TRBJ1-2, the full variable domain reads DAGVTQSPTHLIKTRGQQVTLRCSPISGHKSVSWYQQVLGQGPQFIFQYYEKEERGRGNFPDRFSARQFPNYSSELNVNALLLGDSALYLCASSLAAGPVTYGYTFGSGTRLTVV.

In its sample, this clonotype was seen many times. This chain connects TRBV6-2 or TRBV6-3 to TRBJ2-6; possibly TRBD1 for D (5 bases). CDR1 is MNHEY and CDR2 is SVGEGT in the germline V gene. The CDR3 has 14 amino acids. V was clipped by 8 bases and J by 0 bases, with 8 bases between them. The CDR3: CASFQGSGANVLTF. The CDR3 DNA reads as TGTGCCAGCTTCCAGGGCTCTGGGGCCAACGTCCTGACTTTC.

The J gene is TRBJ2-1, the V gene TRBV7-2; 8 nucleotides line up with TRBD2. The ends lost 1 base at V and 15 bases at J; junction bases unmatched: 20. CDR1 and CDR2 from the germline V gene are SGHTA and FQGNSA. The length of the CDR3 is 17 residues. CDR3 amino acids: CASSLVGTGLGTLIGFF. The CDR3 DNA follows: TGTGCCAGCAGCTTAGTGGGTACGGGACTAGGCACTTTAATCGGGTTCTTC.

The chain is built from TRBV6-5 and TRBJ1-6, with 10 bases that match TRBD1. The V gene end was trimmed by 7 bases and the J gene end by 10 bases; junction bases not matched to a gene: 7. The germline V gene encodes CDR1 MNHEY and CDR2 SVGAGI. The CDR3 has 14 amino acids. CDR3 DNA: TGTGCCAGCACCATAGACAGGGGGCTCTCACCCCTCCACTTT. This codes for CASTIDRGLSPLHF.

This chain connects TRBV7-2 to TRBJ1-4; D is undetermined. Per the germline V gene, CDR1 is SGHTA and CDR2 is FQGNSA. The CDR3 has 15 amino acids. V was trimmed by 2 bases and J by 0 bases, leaving 7 bases between them. The CDR3 coding sequence is TGTGCCAGCAGCTTATCTCCAACAACTAATGAAAAACTGTTTTTT. Translated: CASSLSPTTNEKLFF.

The rearrangement links TRBV13 to TRBJ2-7; D gene unclear. V was clipped by 5 bases and J by 2 bases, with 13 bases between them. The CDR3 consists of 14 residues. Germline-derived CDR1 and CDR2 are PRHDT and FYEKMQ (reference sequence). CDR3 bases: TGTGCCAGCAGCCACTCTTCAAGCGCCTACGAGCAGTACGTC. Its protein is CASSHSSSAYEQYV.

The genes are TRBV5-6 and TRBJ2-2; D might be TRBD2 (5 bases). This CDR3 has 17 amino acids. Germline V gene sequence: CDR1 SGHDT, CDR2 YYEEEE. V gave up 4 bases and J gave up 4 bases, with 20 bases separating them. Here the CDR3 reads CASSTTRGSEGTGELFF. The CDR3 DNA follows: TGTGCCAGCAGCACAACCCGGGGTTCTGAGGGCACCGGGGAGCTGTTTTTT.

This clonotype appeared a few times. This rearrangement joins TRBV28 to TRBJ2-4; 7 nucleotides align to TRBD2. Germline-derived CDR1 and CDR2 are MDHEN and SYDVKM. With V trimmed by 3 bases and J by 0 bases, 5 bases remained unmatched. The CDR3 sequence is 16 residues long. CDR3 in amino acids: CASSLRRGIAKNIQYF. The CDR3 region has the DNA TGTGCCAGCAGTTTGAGGCGGGGGATAGCCAAAAACATTCAGTACTTC.

This clonotype came up many times. The V call is TRBV19, the J call TRBJ1-1; D possibly corresponds to TRBD1 (6 bases). CDR1 is LNHDA, CDR2 SQIVND, per germline (reference sequence). The V gene lost 7 bases and the J gene lost 5 bases, with 14 bases spanning the gap. CDR3 length equals 13 residues. In nucleotides, the CDR3 is TGTGCCAGTAAGGAATCCGGGACAACTGAAGCTTTCTTT. As protein: CASKESGTTEAFF.